This passage covers 3 T cell receptor beta chains from one sample sequenced in a study of radiotherapy plus CTLA-4 blockade in lung cancer. Generated by immunoSEQ multiplex PCR, the TCRdb table keeps only in-frame clones and is missing some. This sample has about 100,000 clones; approximately 83% occur once, and the top ten carry 0.75% to 0.85%. The sample consisted of peripheral blood, taken from a patient treated with radiotherapy plus ipilimumab. These receptors were obtained from a human donor with non-small cell lung cancer who had stable disease on radiotherapy plus ipilimumab.

The rearrangement joins TRBV6-4 to TRBJ1-6, with 7 bases identical to TRBD1. Trimming cost V 11 bases and J 8 bases; bases outside gene matches: 15. This CDR3 has 15 amino acids. Per the germline V gene, CDR1 is MRHNA and CDR2 is SNTAGT. Here the CDR3 reads CALLSGQLGDSPLHF. CDR3 nucleotides: TGTGCCCTTCTGTCGGGACAGTTGGGTGATTCACCCCTCCACTTT.

J is TRBJ2-7 and V is TRBV20-1; D is unclear. Germline V gene data show CDR1 as DFQATT and CDR2 as SNEGSKA (reference sequence). Trimming removed 2 bases from V and 2 bases from J, with 4 bases in between. The length of the CDR3 is 11 residues. The CDR3 reads CSARQTYEQYF. Here the CDR3 DNA reads TGCAGTGCTAGACAGACCTACGAGCAGTACTTC.

The chain links TRBV29-1 to TRBJ1-4, with TRBD1 identical over 7 bases. J gave up 2 bases and V 3 bases, and 3 bases lay outside the gene matches. Germline CDR1 reads SQVTM; CDR2 reads ANQGSEA. The CDR3 contains 14 residues. The CDR3 nucleotides are TGCAGCGTTGAGTTGACAGGGACTAATGAAAAACTGTTTTTT. Protein sequence: CSVELTGTNEKLFF.